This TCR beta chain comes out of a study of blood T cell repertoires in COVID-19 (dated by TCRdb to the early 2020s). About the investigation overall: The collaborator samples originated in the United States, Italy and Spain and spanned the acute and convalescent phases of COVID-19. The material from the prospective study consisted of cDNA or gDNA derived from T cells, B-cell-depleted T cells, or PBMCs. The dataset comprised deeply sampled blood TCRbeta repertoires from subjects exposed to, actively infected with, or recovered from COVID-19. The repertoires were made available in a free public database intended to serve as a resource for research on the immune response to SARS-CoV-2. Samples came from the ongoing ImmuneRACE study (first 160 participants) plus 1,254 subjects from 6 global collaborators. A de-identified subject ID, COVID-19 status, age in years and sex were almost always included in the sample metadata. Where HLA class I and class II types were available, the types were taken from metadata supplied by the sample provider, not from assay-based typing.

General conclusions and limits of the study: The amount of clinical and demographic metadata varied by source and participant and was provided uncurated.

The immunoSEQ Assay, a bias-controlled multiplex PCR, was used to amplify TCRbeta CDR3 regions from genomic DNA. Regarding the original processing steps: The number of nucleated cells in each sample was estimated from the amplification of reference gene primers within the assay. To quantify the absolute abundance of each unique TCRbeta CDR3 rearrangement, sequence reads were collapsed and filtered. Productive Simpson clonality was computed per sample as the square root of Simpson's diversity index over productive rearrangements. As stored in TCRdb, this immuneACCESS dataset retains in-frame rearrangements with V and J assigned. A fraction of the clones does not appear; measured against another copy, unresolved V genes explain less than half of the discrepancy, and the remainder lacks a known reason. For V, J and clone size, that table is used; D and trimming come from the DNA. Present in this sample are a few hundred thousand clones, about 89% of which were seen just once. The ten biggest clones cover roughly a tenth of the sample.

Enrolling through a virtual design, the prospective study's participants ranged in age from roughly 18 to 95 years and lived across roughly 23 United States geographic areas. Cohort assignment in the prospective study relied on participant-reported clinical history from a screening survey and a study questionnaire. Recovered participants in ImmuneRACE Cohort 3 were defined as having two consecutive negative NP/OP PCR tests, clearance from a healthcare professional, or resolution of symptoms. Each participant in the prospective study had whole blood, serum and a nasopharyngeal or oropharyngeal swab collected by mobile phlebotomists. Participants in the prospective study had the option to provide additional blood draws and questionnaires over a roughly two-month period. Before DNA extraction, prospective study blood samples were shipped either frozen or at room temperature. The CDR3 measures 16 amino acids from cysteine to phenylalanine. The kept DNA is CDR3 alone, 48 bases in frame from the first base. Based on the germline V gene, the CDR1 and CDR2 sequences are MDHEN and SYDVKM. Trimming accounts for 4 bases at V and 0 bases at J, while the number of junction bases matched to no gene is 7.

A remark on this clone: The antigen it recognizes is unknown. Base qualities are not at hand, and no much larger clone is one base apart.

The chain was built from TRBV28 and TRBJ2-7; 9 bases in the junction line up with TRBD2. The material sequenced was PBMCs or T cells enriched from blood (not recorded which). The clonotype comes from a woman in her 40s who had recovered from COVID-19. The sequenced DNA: TGTGCCAGCAGTTCCCTTAGGCGGGGGGGCTCCTACGAGCAGTACTTC. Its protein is CASSSLRRGGSYEQYF.